Each of the 30 T cell receptor beta chains below was sequenced from the same sample in a study of OX40 agonist ivuxolimab in advanced cancers. Repertoires were generated with immunoSEQ multiplex PCR, while TCRdb's copy carries only in-frame clones and drops some. The sample shows roughly 100,000 clones, 90% of them seen only once. The sample here was CD4+ or CD8+ T cells sorted from blood, taken in a trial of the OX40 agonist ivuxolimab. These receptors were taken from an adult with an advanced solid tumor such as melanoma, head and neck, liver or kidney cancer.

CDR3 sequence: CASSTLTSGSYEQYF. The CDR3 DNA reads TGTGCCAGCAGCACATTGACTAGCGGATCCTACGAGCAGTACTTC. The J gene is TRBJ2-5, the V gene TRBV21-1; TRBD2 is the table's D call and was not checked against the DNA. The J call is uncertain, as TRBJ2-7 better fits the DNA end. TRBV21-1 is assigned pseudogene status. This CDR3 is 15 amino acids long.

This sequence joins TRBV2 and TRBJ2-1; 8 nucleotides line up with TRBD1. Germline CDR1 is SNHLY and CDR2 is FYNNEI. This CDR3 contains 13 residues. V was pared by 6 bases and J by 7 bases, with 5 bases of the junction left unmatched. The CDR3 spells CASRRTGFNEQFF. CDR3 DNA: TGTGCCAGCAGACGGACAGGGTTTAATGAGCAGTTCTTC. The full variable domain, its missing parts supplied by reference TRBV2 and TRBJ2-1, is EPEVTQTPSHQVTQMGQEVILRCVPISNHLYFYWYRQILGQKVEFLVSFYNNEISEKSEIFDDQFSVERPDGSNFTLKIRSTKLEDSAMYFCASRRTGFNEQFFGPGTRLTVL.

The genes are TRBV11-2 and TRBJ2-5; the D call may be TRBD1 or TRBD2 (6 bases each). The CDR3 is made up of 17 amino acids. In germline, CDR1 is SGHAT, CDR2 FQNNGV. Trimming took off 2 bases at V and 5 bases at J, with 21 bases between the two ends. The CDR3 loop is CASSLRGYRGGQETQYF. CDR3 in DNA: TGTGCCAGCAGCTTACGGGGGTACAGAGGTGGACAGGAGACCCAGTACTTC. The full variable domain, completed using reference TRBV11-2 and TRBJ2-5, is EAGVAQSPRYKIIEKRQSVAFWCNPISGHATLYWYQQILGQGPKLLIQFQNNGVVDDSQLPKDRFSAERLKGVDSTLKIQPAKLEDSAVYLCASSLRGYRGGQETQYFGPGTRLLVL.

V usage is TRBV14 and J usage is TRBJ1-1; D is perhaps TRBD1 (5 bases). Germline CDR1 SGHDN, CDR2 FVKESK. The length of the CDR3 is 15 residues. V lost 1 base and J 1 base, leaving 10 bases between the germline ends. CDR3 nucleotide sequence: TGTGCCAGCAGCCAAGTAGGACAAGAGAACACTGAAGCTTTCTTT. Its protein product is CASSQVGQENTEAFF.

This chain joins TRBV6-6 and TRBJ1-5, with TRBD1 matching over 7 bases. Germline trimming cut 6 bases from V and 0 bases from J; bases unmatched to any gene: 5. Germline CDR1 MNHNY, CDR2 SVGAGI (reference sequence). The CDR3 contains 15 residues. As DNA, the CDR3 is TGTGCCAGCAGCTGGGACAGCAATAGCAATCAGCCCCAGCATTTT. Translation gives CASSWDSNSNQPQHF.

The chain links TRBV29-1 to TRBJ2-5; D gene unclear. V lost 4 bases and J 1 base, leaving 7 bases between the germline ends. The CDR3 is 12 amino acids. Germline loops: CDR1 SQVTM, CDR2 ANQGSEA. CDR3 DNA: TGCAGCGTTGTGAGGACCCAAGAGACCCAGTACTTC. Translation: CSVVRTQETQYF. Variable domain in full (rest from reference TRBV29-1 and TRBJ2-5): SAVISQKPSRDICQRGTSLTIQCQVDSQVTMMFWYRQQPGQSLTLIATANQGSEATYESGFVIDKFPISRPNLTFSTLTVSNMSPEDSSIYLCSVVRTQETQYFGPGTRLLVL.

The CDR3 loop is CASIGQAVGGYTF. Written as DNA, the CDR3 is TGTGCCAGCATTGGACAGGCCGTGGGTGGCTACACCTTC. The chain recombines TRBV28 with TRBJ1-2; 7 positions agree with TRBD1. This CDR3 has 13 residues. Trimming cost V 7 bases and J 7 bases; bases outside gene matches: 9. The germline gives CDR1 MDHEN, CDR2 SYDVKM.

The chain recombines TRBV4-1 with TRBJ1-5; 7 bases agree with TRBD1. The CDR3 contains 16 residues. The V and J ends lost 0 bases and 7 bases, in that order; junction bases with no gene match: 9. Germline V gene data show CDR1 as MGHRA and CDR2 as YSYEKL. CDR3 residues: CASSQDATGVAQPQHF. Written as DNA, the CDR3 is TGCGCCAGCAGCCAAGATGCTACAGGGGTCGCCCAGCCCCAGCATTTT.

The J gene is TRBJ2-1, the V gene TRBV7-9; a possible D gene is TRBD2 (6 bases). The CDR3 runs 13 residues. V dropped 3 bases and J dropped 10 bases, with 13 bases sitting between them. CDR1 is SEHNR, CDR2 FQNEAQ, per germline (reference sequence). CDR3 nucleotides: TGTGCCAGCAGCTTTGGGAGGACGACAGAGCAGTTCTTC. Amino acid sequence: CASSFGRTTEQFF.

This chain connects TRBV30 to TRBJ1-1; D not resolved. Trimming stripped 5 bases from V and 2 bases from J, with 3 bases between. Germline CDR1 and CDR2: GTSNPN and SVGIG (reference sequence). The CDR3 is 10 residues long. As DNA, the CDR3 is TGTGCCTGGGTCAACACTGAAGCTTTCTTT. Translation: CAWVNTEAFF.

This chain links TRBV25-1 with TRBJ1-1, with 7 nucleotides matching TRBD1. The germline CDR1 and CDR2 sequences are MGHDK and SYGVNS. This CDR3 has 15 amino acids. V shed 3 bases, J shed 5 bases, and the junction held 9 bases outside the gene matches. This CDR3 reads CASSEAGGGWTEAFF. The CDR3 region has the DNA TGTGCCAGCAGTGAGGCAGGGGGGGGGTGGACTGAAGCTTTCTTT.

The chain employs TRBV7-9 and TRBJ2-7; D not certain. The CDR3 has 15 amino acids. V dropped 5 bases and J dropped 1 base, with 15 bases sitting between them. Germline CDR1 reads SEHNR; CDR2 reads FQNEAQ (reference sequence). In DNA form, the CDR3 reads TGTGCCAGCAGCCTTCAACAAGGGATTTCCTACGAGCAGTACTTC. Protein product: CASSLQQGISYEQYF.

The chain links TRBV30 to TRBJ2-1, with 8 bases fitting TRBD2. The V segment lost 0 bases and the J segment 5 bases; nucleotides outside the gene matches: 6. There are 15 residues in the CDR3. Germline V gene sequence: CDR1 GTSNPN, CDR2 SVGIG (reference sequence). CDR3 sequence: CAWSVEAGVNNEQFF. For the CDR3, the DNA is TGTGCCTGGAGTGTAGAAGCGGGAGTGAACAATGAGCAGTTCTTC.

V and J are TRBV4-1 and TRBJ1-2; D may be TRBD1 (5 bases). V lost 5 bases to trimming and J lost 8 bases, with 15 bases between them. Germline V gene data show CDR1 as MGHRA and CDR2 as YSYEKL. This CDR3 has 13 amino acids. For the CDR3, the DNA is TGCGCCAGCAGCGGGGCCTCCCTCGGGGGCTACACCTTC. Protein product: CASSGASLGGYTF.

This clone was detected once. The J gene is TRBJ2-1, the V gene TRBV9, with 7 bases that match TRBD2. V lost 3 bases and J lost 9; bases outside the gene matches: 9. This CDR3 is 14 amino acids long. Germline assignment: CDR1 SGDLS and CDR2 YYNGEE. In nucleotides, the CDR3 is TGTGCCAGCAGCGCGGGGGGAGGAGCCGTTGAGCAGTTCTTC. It is translated as CASSAGGGAVEQFF.

The chain joins TRBV18 to TRBJ1-4; a weak D match, TRBD1 (6 bases). Trimming left V 6 bases short and J 7 bases short, with 9 bases between. The CDR3 consists of 12 residues. The germline V gene encodes CDR1 KGHSH and CDR2 LQKENI. CDR3 loop: CASSGQREKLFF. DNA for the CDR3: TGTGCCAGCTCCGGACAGCGTGAAAAACTGTTTTTT.

This clone was seen just once. V gene TRBV5-1 combines with J gene TRBJ2-3, with D possibly TRBD2 on 7 matching bases. The CDR3 is made up of 13 amino acids. The ends were cut back, 4 bases at V and 4 bases at J, with 10 bases in the middle. The germline V gene encodes CDR1 SGHRS and CDR2 YFSETQ. CDR3 DNA sequence: TGCGCCAGCAGCGAGGGGGGGTCAGATACGCAGTATTTT. Protein: CASSEGGSDTQYF.

The chain couples TRBV9 to TRBJ2-3; D is undetermined. The CDR3 spans 16 residues. Germline CDR1 SGDLS, CDR2 YYNGEE. Trimming removed 2 bases at V and 3 bases at J, with 16 bases between. The CDR3 protein is CASSVKGIGLTDTQYF. The DNA of the CDR3 is TGTGCCAGCAGCGTTAAGGGCATTGGGTTGACAGATACGCAGTATTTT.

A single count supports this clone. The chain joins TRBV29-1 to TRBJ2-7; D is possibly TRBD1 (6 bases). The germline V and J ends were trimmed by 4 bases and 3 bases, with 13 bases remaining between them. Per germline, CDR1 SQVTM and CDR2 ANQGSEA. The CDR3 runs 13 residues. The CDR3 loop is CSVGRGWGYEQYF. As DNA, the CDR3 is TGCAGCGTTGGTAGGGGGTGGGGCTACGAGCAGTACTTC.

The V and J genes are TRBV30 and TRBJ2-1; D ambiguous. Germline-derived CDR1 and CDR2 are GTSNPN and SVGIG (reference sequence). The CDR3 runs to 11 residues. With 1 base removed from V and 5 bases from J, the gap between germline ends came to 3 bases. In DNA, the CDR3 is TGTGCCTGGAGTGGGGACAATGAGCAGTTCTTC. Amino acids: CAWSGDNEQFF.

The chain combines TRBV5-1 with TRBJ1-1; possibly TRBD1 for D (6 bases). There are 17 residues in the CDR3. With 1 base removed from V and 1 base from J, the gap between germline ends came to 17 bases. Germline V gives CDR1 SGHRS, CDR2 YFSETQ. CDR3 region: CASSLTGPIEGNTEAFF. The CDR3 bases are TGCGCCAGCAGCTTGACAGGGCCCATTGAAGGGAACACTGAAGCTTTCTTT.

J is TRBJ2-7 and V is TRBV5-8; TRBD1 matches at 8 bases. The trim removed 9 bases at V and 5 bases at J, leaving 13 bases unmatched. CDR1 and CDR2 from the germline V gene are SGHTS and YDEGEE. CDR3 size: 14 residues. The DNA of the CDR3 is TGTGCCACCCCCAGCGGCAGGGGGCTTCACGAGCAGTACTTC. Amino acids: CATPSGRGLHEQYF.

J is TRBJ2-7 and V is TRBV27, with a tentative D call TRBD2 (6 bases). Trimming shortened V by 5 bases and J by 3 bases, and 14 bases separated the two germline ends. Germline assignment: CDR1 MNHEY and CDR2 SMNVEV (reference sequence). The CDR3 contains 14 residues. The CDR3, as DNA: TGTGCCAGCAGTGGAGGCGGGAATCTCTACGAGCAGTACTTC. Translating gives CASSGGGNLYEQYF.

This chain links TRBV10-3 with TRBJ1-5, with 9 bases aligning to TRBD1. In germline, CDR1 is ENHRY, CDR2 SYGVKD. V lost 0 bases and J lost 4; bases outside the gene matches: 1. The CDR3 runs to 15 residues. The chain's CDR3 is CAISESGQGNQPQHF. DNA for the CDR3: TGTGCCATCAGTGAGTCGGGACAGGGAAATCAGCCCCAGCATTTT.

The J gene is TRBJ1-2, the V gene TRBV12-5; no reliable D call. V gave up 3 bases and J gave up 5 bases, with 7 bases separating them. The CDR3 covers 12 residues. Germline CDR1 is LGHNT and CDR2 is FRNRAP. Here the CDR3 reads CASGLEDYGYTF. CDR3 DNA sequence: TGTGCTAGTGGTTTAGAGGATTATGGCTACACCTTC.

For the CDR3, the DNA is TGTGCCAGCAGTGATCAAGGGACCGGGAATACGTTTACGTTTAGCGAGCAGTACTTC. This translates into CASSDQGTGNTFTFSEQYF. This chain links TRBV6-1 with TRBJ2-7; D assignment may be TRBD1 or TRBD2 (5 bases each). This CDR3 is 19 amino acids long. V was cut by 3 bases and J by 6 bases, with 30 bases left in between. CDR1 is MNHNS and CDR2 is SASEGT in the germline V gene.

The genes are TRBV7-3 and TRBJ2-5; either TRBD1 or TRBD2 may supply D (5 bases each). V was shortened by 5 bases and J by 5 bases, with 18 bases between the two germline ends. Germline V gene lookup returns CDR1 SGHTA and CDR2 FQGTGA. The CDR3 spans 15 residues. The CDR3 loop reads CASSEAGGPRETQYF. The CDR3 DNA sequence: TGTGCCAGCAGCGAAGCTGGGGGACCCAGGGAGACCCAGTACTTC.

The rearrangement joins TRBV5-1 to TRBJ1-3, with D perhaps matching TRBD1 (6 bases). This CDR3 has 14 amino acids. Trimming pared 4 bases from V and 2 bases from J, leaving 10 bases between. CDR1 SGHRS and CDR2 YFSETQ come from the germline V gene. CDR3 DNA sequence: TGCGCCAGCAGCCAGGGGACGGCTGGAAACACCATATATTTT. Amino acid sequence: CASSQGTAGNTIYF.

The chain recombines TRBV7-9 with TRBJ2-5, with D possibly TRBD1 on 6 matching bases. Germline CDR1 reads SEHNR; CDR2 reads FQNEAQ (reference sequence). The CDR3 has 14 residues. Trimming removed 5 bases from V and 0 bases from J, with 10 bases in between. CDR3 coding DNA: TGTGCCAGCAGCGTCGGACAGCACCAAGAGACCCAGTACTTC. As protein: CASSVGQHQETQYF.

This rearrangement joins TRBV11-3 to TRBJ1-2; D gene uncertain. The CDR3 totals 14 residues. The germline V gene encodes CDR1 SGHNT and CDR2 YENEEA. The ends were cut back, 0 bases at V and 5 bases at J, with 10 bases in the middle. CDR3 sequence: CASSLDDHSYGYTF. DNA of the CDR3: TGTGCCAGCAGCTTAGATGACCACAGTTATGGCTACACCTTC.